These T cell receptor beta chains were read from a single sample in a study of blood T cell repertoires in COVID-19. Libraries were prepared by immunoSEQ multiplex PCR; TCRdb keeps only in-frame clonotypes and omits some of them. The sample carries a few hundred thousand clones, about nine tenths recorded once. The sample taken for sequencing was peripheral blood. The origin of the receptors is a man aged 50 to 60 with active or convalescent COVID-19. Each CDR3 is given with its conserved first and last residue. A D gene is named only where the DNA matches it firmly. Expanded clones are given a class, and other clones once, few, many or no size at all.

J: TRBJ1-4
V: TRBV18
size: NA
D: NA
DNA: TGTGCCAGCTCACCACGTTCGTTACAGGGCAGGGAAAAACTGTTTTTT
CDR3: CASSPRSLQGREKLFF

J: TRBJ2-1
V: TRBV4-1
size: NA
D: TRBD2
DNA: TGCGCCAGCAGCCAAGAAACTAGCGGGGGGAACTCCTACAATGAGCAGTTCTTC
CDR3: CASSQETSGGNSYNEQFF

J: TRBJ2-7
V: TRBV7-2
size: NA
D: NA
DNA: TGTGCCAGCAGCCCCACAGGGCCGGGTTCCTACGAGCAGTACTTC
CDR3: CASSPTGPGSYEQYF

J: TRBJ2-5
V: TRBV4-2
size: NA
D: NA
DNA: TGTGCCAGCAGCCAAGATATTCGAGAGACCCAGTACTTC
CDR3: CASSQDIRETQYF

J: TRBJ2-5
V: TRBV6-5
size: once
D: NA
DNA: TGTGCCAGCAGAGCTCCCGATCGGGGGCAAGAGACCCAGTACTTC
CDR3: CASRAPDRGQETQYF

J: TRBJ1-4
V: TRBV7-7
size: NA
D: NA
DNA: TGTGCTAGCAGCTTTCAGTCAGGGACTAATGAAAAACTGTTTTTT
CDR3: CASSFQSGTNEKLFF

J: TRBJ1-2
V: TRBV6-4
size: NA
D: NA
DNA: TGTGCCAGCAGTTCCGCGTCTAACTATGGCTACACCTTC
CDR3: CASSSASNYGYTF

J: TRBJ1-5
V: TRBV5-4
size: NA
D: NA
DNA: TGTGCCAGCAGCACCGGGGGTTATAGCAATCAGCCCCAGCATTTT
CDR3: CASSTGGYSNQPQHF

J: TRBJ1-5
V: TRBV6-6
size: NA
D: TRBD1
DNA: TGTGCCAGCAGTTCGGACAGGGATAACAATCAGCCCCAGCATTTT
CDR3: CASSSDRDNNQPQHF

J: TRBJ1-1
V: TRBV11-2
size: few
D: TRBD1
DNA: TGTGCCAGCAGCTTAGTCGGACAGGTAAACACTGAAGCTTTCTTT
CDR3: CASSLVGQVNTEAFF

J: TRBJ1-5
V: TRBV9
size: NA
D: NA
DNA: TGTGCCAGCAGTAACCACGGGGATAGCAATCAGCCCCAGCATTTT
CDR3: CASSNHGDSNQPQHF

J: TRBJ1-1
V: TRBV18
size: NA
D: NA
DNA: TGTGCCAGCTCTTCAAGCAACACTGAAGCTTTCTTT
CDR3: CASSSSNTEAFF

J: TRBJ2-7
V: TRBV11-2
size: many
D: NA
DNA: TGTGCCAGCAGCTTAGATAGAAGATACGAGCAGTACTTC
CDR3: CASSLDRRYEQYF

J: TRBJ1-1
V: TRBV11-1
size: NA
D: NA
DNA: TGTGCCAGCAGCGCCCAGGGGAACACTGAAGCTTTCTTT
CDR3: CASSAQGNTEAFF

J: TRBJ2-1
V: TRBV5-1
size: NA
D: NA
DNA: TGCGCCAGCAGCTTGGAGCCAGGGGAGCACAATGAGCAGTTCTTC
CDR3: CASSLEPGEHNEQFF

J: TRBJ1-2
V: TRBV9
size: NA
D: TRBD1
DNA: TGTGCCAGCAGCGTTAGGGGGCGCGGTTCTGGCAGGACCTTC
CDR3: CASSVRGRGSGRTF

J: TRBJ2-3
V: TRBV24-1
size: NA
D: NA
DNA: TGTGCCACCAATGCGGGCCAGTTCACAGATACGCAGTATTTT
CDR3: CATNAGQFTDTQYF

J: TRBJ2-3
V: TRBV19
size: NA
D: TRBD1
DNA: TGTGCCAGTACTGAGACAGGGGGCGTAAATACGCAGTATTTT
CDR3: CASTETGGVNTQYF

J: TRBJ1-2
V: TRBV6-6
size: NA
D: NA
DNA: TGTGCCAGCAGTTCCGACAAGTATGGCTACACCTTC
CDR3: CASSSDKYGYTF

J: TRBJ1-2
V: TRBV30
size: NA
D: TRBD1
DNA: TGTGCCTGGAGTCAGCTGGGGACAGGGGTTGATGGCTACACCTTC
CDR3: CAWSQLGTGVDGYTF

J: TRBJ2-3
V: TRBV6-2/TRBV6-3
size: NA
D: NA
DNA: TGTGCCAGCAGTCCCCGGGCAGGGTCAGATACGCAGTATTTT
CDR3: CASSPRAGSDTQYF

J: TRBJ2-1
V: TRBV3-1/TRBV3-2
size: once
D: NA
DNA: TGTGCCAGCAGCCAAACGTGGGGCCGATCCTACAATGAGCAGTTCTTC
CDR3: CASSQTWGRSYNEQFF

J: TRBJ1-6
V: TRBV4-2
size: NA
D: NA
DNA: TGTGCCAGCAGCCAAGCCCCCTTGAGCTGGGGGGATAATTCACCCCTCCACTTT
CDR3: CASSQAPLSWGDNSPLHF

J: TRBJ1-6
V: TRBV28
size: NA
D: TRBD1
DNA: TGTGCCAGCAGTTTATTTAGACAGGGGGGGGCGGTGGGTTCACCCCTCCACTTT
CDR3: CASSLFRQGGAVGSPLHF

J: TRBJ1-2
V: TRBV24-1
size: NA
D: TRBD1
DNA: TGTGCCACCAGCCGGGACAGGGATGGTGGCTACACCTTC
CDR3: CATSRDRDGGYTF

J: TRBJ1-5
V: TRBV7-2
size: NA
D: NA
DNA: TGTGCCAGCAGCCATACAGGTTTGGATCAGCCCCAGCATTTT
CDR3: CASSHTGLDQPQHF

J: TRBJ1-1
V: TRBV7-8
size: NA
D: NA
DNA: TGTGCCAGCAGCTTAACAGGGCTTATGAACACTGAAGCTTTCTTT
CDR3: CASSLTGLMNTEAFF

J: TRBJ2-7
V: TRBV4-2
size: NA
D: NA
DNA: TGTGCCAGCAGCCAAGTAGGGGACTCCTACGAGCAGTACTTC
CDR3: CASSQVGDSYEQYF